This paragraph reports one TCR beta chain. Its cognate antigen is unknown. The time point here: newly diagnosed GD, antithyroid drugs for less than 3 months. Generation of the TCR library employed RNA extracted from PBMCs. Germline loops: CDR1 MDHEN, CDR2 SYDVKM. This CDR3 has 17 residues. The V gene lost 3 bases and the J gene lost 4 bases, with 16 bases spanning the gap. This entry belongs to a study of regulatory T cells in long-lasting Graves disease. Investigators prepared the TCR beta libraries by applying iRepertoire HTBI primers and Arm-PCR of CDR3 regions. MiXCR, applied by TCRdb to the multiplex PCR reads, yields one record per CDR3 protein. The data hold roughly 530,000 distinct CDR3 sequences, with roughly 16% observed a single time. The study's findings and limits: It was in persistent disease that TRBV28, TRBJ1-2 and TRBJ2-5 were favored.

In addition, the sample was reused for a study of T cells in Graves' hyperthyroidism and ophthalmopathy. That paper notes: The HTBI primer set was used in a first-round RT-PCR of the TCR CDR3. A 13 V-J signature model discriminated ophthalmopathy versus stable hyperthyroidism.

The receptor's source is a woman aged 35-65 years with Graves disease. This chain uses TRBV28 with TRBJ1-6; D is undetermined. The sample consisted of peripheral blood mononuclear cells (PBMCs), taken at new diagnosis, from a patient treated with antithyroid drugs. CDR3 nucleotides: TGTGCCAGCAGTTTGGTTGTGACAAGGCGGTATAATTCACCCCTCCACTTT. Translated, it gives CASSLVVTRRYNSPLHF. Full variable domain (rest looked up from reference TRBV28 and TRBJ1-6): DVKVTQSSRYLVKRTGEKVFLECVQDMDHENMFWYRQDPGLGLRLIYFSYDVKMKEKGDIPEGYSVSREKKERFSLILESASTNQTSMYLCASSLVVTRRYNSPLHFGNGTRLTVT.